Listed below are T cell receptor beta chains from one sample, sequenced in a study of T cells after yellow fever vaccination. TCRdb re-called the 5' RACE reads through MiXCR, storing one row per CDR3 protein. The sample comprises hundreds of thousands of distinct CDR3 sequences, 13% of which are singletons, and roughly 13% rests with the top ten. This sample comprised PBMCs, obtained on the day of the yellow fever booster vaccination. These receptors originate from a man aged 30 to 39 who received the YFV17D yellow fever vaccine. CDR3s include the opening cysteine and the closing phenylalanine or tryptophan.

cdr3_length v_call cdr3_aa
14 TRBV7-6 CASSLARWADEQFF
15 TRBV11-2 CASSLSGREVDEQYF
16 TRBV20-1 CSARSRTRLSTDTQYF
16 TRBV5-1 CASSLGDRVKGNEQFF
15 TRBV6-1 CASSPPTSLSYEQYF
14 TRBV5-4 CAVKEESPSYEQYF
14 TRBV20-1 CSAREPGLAETQYF
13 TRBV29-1 CSVVRGRDYEQYF
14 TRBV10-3 CAISDGTSGYEQYF
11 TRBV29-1 CSVVRSDTQYF
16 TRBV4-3 CASSQDGRGSTDTQYF
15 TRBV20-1 CSAPGGQGITYEQYF
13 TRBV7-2 CASSPQPLMEQYF
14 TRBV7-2 CASTLAGWVGELFF
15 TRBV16 CASTSSGQGRDEQYF
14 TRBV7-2 CASSPSGRKETQYF
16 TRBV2 CASSRYRETADNEQFF
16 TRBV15 CATSERASGHYNEQFF
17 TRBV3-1 CASSQDVMGPGGGTQYF
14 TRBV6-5 CASSLGGLFYEQYF
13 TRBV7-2 CASSGAPDQPQHF
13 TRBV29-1 CSADPGPLGELFF
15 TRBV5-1 CASSNRLAAYNEQFF
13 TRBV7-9 CASSSHSTDTQYF
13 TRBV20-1 CSAFNSGMNEQFF
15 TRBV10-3 CAITPERDRVHEQYF
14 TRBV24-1 CATSDFRDPETQYF
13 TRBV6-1 CASSSRVTDTQYF
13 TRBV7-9 CASSLSGGQPQHF
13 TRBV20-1 CSVGSTGAGLVSF
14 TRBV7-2 CASSLGGTIYEQYF
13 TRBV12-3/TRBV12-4 CASSYERRTEAFF
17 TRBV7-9 CASSPPGLAGAYNEQFF
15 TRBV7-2 CASSTQATAVETQYF
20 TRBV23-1 CASSQFPGYTRTSAYNEQFF
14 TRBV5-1 CASSRGGPNTEAFF
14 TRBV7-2 CASSQRQEYNEQFF
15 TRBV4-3 CASSQAAGASYEQYF
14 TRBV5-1 CASLDGDLSTEAFF
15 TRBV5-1 CASSVQGETYNEQFF
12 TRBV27 CASSIRGGEQYF
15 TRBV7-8 CASSLPAASNYGYTF
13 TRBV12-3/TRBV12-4 CASSMGQLSEAFF
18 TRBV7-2 CASTPPGLAGGGSYEQYF
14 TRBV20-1 CSASRGGGTDTQYF
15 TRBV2 CASGGTSGNTGELFF
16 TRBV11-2 CASSALARSSYNEQFF
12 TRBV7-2 CASSLQGFGYTF
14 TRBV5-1 CASSRMASGETQYF
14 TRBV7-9 CASSRGGFGEKLFF
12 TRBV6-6 CASSPQGARQYF
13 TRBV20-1 CSASEGVNTEAFF
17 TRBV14 CASSRTGWRSYNSPLHF